The TCR beta chain under discussion was sequenced for a study of response to subunit inactivated influenza vaccine. Regarding the study as a whole: Few additional T cells are recruited per seasonal influenza vaccination, authors suggested.

The CDR3 sequence is 14 residues long. V lost 0 bases and J lost 7, with 10 bases in between. CDR1 is SGHRS and CDR2 is YFSETQ in the germline V gene. In the case of this clonotype: Antigen specificity is unknown.

TCRdb itself ran the RT-PCR reads through MiXCR, one entry per CDR3 protein. Among about 700,000 distinct CDR3 sequences listed, 14% were seen once. This sample comprised PBMCs from blood, obtained around 14 days before vaccination. This TCR was recovered from a middle-aged man who received an inactivated influenza vaccine. This chain links TRBV5-1 with TRBJ2-2, with D perhaps matching TRBD2 (5 bases). DNA of the CDR3: TGCGCCAGCAGCTTGGCCCTAGAGGGCGGGGAGCTGTTTTTT. This encodes CASSLALEGGELFF.